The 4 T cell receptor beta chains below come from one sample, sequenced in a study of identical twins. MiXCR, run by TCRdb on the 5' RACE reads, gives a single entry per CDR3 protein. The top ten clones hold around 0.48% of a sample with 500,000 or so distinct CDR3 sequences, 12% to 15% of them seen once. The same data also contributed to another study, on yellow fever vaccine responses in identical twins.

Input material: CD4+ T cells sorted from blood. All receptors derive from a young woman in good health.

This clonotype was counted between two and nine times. Written as DNA, the CDR3 is TGTGCCAGCATGGGGAACACTGAAGCTTTCTTT. Its protein product is CASMGNTEAFF. This chain uses TRBV6-1 with TRBJ1-1; D is uncertain. The CDR3 totals 11 residues. V lost 7 bases, J lost 1 base, and 4 bases lay in between. Germline CDR1 MNHNS, CDR2 SASEGT.

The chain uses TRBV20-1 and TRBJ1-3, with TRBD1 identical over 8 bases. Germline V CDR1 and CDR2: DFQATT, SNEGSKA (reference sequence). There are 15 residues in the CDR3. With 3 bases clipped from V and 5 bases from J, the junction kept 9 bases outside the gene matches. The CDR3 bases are TGCAGTGCTAGTACCCCGACAGGGGAACGAAACACCATATATTTT. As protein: CSASTPTGERNTIYF.

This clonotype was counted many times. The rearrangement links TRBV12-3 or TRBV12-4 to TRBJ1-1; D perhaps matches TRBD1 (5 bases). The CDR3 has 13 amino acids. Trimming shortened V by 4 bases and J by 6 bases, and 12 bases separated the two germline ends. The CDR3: CASSSKGYAEAFF. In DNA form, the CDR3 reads TGTGCCAGCAGTTCTAAGGGGTACGCTGAAGCTTTCTTT.

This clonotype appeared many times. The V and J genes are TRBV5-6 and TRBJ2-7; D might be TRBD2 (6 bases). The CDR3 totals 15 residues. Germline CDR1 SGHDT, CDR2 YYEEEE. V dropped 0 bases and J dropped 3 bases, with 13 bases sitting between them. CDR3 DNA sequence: TGTGCCAGCAGCTTGGAATTGGGCGGGAACTACGAGCAGTACTTC. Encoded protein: CASSLELGGNYEQYF.